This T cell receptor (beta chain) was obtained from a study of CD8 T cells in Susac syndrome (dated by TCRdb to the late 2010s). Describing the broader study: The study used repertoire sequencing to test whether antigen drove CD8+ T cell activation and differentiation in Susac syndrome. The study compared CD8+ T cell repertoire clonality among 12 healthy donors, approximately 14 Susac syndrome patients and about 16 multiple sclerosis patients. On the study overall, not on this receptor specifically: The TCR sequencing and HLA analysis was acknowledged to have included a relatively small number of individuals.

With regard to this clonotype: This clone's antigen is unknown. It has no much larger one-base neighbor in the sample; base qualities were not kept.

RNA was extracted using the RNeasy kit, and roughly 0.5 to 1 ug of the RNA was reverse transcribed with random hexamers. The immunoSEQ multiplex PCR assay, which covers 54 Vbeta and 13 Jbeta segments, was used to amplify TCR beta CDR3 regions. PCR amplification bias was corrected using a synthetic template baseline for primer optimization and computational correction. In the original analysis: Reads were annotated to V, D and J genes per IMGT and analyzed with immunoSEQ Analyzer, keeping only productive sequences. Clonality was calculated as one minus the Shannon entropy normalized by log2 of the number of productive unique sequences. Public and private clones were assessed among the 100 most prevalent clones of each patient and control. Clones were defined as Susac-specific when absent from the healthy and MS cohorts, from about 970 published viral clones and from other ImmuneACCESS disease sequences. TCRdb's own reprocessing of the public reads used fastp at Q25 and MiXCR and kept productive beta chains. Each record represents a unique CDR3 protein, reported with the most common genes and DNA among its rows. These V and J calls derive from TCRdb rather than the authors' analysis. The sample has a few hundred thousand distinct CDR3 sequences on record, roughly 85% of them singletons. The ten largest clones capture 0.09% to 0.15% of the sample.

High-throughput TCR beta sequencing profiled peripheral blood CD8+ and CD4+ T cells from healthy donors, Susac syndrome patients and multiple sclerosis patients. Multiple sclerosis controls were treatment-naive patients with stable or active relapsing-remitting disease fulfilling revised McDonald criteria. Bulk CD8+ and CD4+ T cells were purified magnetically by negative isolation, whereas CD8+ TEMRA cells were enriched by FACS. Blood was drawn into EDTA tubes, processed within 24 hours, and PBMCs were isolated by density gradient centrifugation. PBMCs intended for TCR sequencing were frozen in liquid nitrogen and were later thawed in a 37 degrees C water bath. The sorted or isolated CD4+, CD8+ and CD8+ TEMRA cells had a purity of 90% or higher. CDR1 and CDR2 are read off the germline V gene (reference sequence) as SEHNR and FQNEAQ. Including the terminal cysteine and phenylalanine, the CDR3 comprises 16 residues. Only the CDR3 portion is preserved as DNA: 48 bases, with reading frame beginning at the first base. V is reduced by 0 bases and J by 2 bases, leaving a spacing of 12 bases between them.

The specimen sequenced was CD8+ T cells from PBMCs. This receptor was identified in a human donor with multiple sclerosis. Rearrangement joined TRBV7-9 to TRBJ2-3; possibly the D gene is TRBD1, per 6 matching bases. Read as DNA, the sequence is TGTGCCAGCAGCTTAGCCCTTATGGGGGCCACAGATACGCAGTATTTT. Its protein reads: CASSLALMGATDTQYF.